Sequencing of this T cell receptor (beta chain) was carried out in a study of blood T cell repertoires in COVID-19. As for the study in general: Samples representing acute and convalescent COVID-19 were sourced from the United States, Italy and Spain. The cDNA or gDNA used as material had been derived from T cells, B-cell-depleted T cells, or PBMCs.

Under the authors' procedure: Researchers report that nucleated cell counts were estimated from reference gene primer amplification. Sequencing used immunoSEQ multiplex PCR; TCRdb keeps in-frame clones, though not all of them. V and J calls and clone size come straight from that table; D and trimming were deduced from the DNA. The table lists around 91,000 clones, approximately 85% of them singletons. The clonotype comes from a woman of 80 years or more with active or convalescent COVID-19. The specimen sequenced was peripheral blood.

CDR3 sequence: CASSQVAQSNQPQHF. In DNA, the CDR3 is TGTGCCAGCTCACAGGTAGCGCAAAGCAATCAGCCCCAGCATTTT. The chain has TRBV18 and TRBJ1-5; D uncertain. With 4 bases removed from V and 1 base from J, the gap between germline ends came to 11 bases. CDR1 is KGHSH and CDR2 is LQKENI in the germline V gene. This CDR3 has 15 residues.